The present T cell receptor (beta chain) was sequenced within a study of CD8+ T cells in alopecia areata. Study-level results: Lesional scalp displayed greater clonality than normal scalp, most notably in alopecia totalis/universalis.

Using a FACSAria, the CD4+ and CD8+ T cells were sorted from the PBMCs. As the sequencing template, cDNA was produced by extracting RNA and reverse transcribing it. TCRdb's table, derived via immunoSEQ multiplex PCR, lists solely in-frame clones and lacks some. The table includes more than 90,000 clones, roughly 66% detected once. Germline values: CDR1 SQVTM, CDR2 ANQGSEA. Trimming shortened V by 6 bases and J by 5 bases, and 13 bases separated the two germline ends. The CDR3 loop spans 12 amino acids. Notes on this clone: Its cognate antigen is unknown.

The sequence was collected from a human donor in good health. J is TRBJ1-1 and V is TRBV29-1, with D possibly being TRBD1 (5 bases). Sequenced material: CD4+ T cells sorted from blood. Written as DNA, the CDR3 is TGCAGCGTGGGGACGTTGGGGACTGAAGCTTTCTTT. Protein product: CSVGTLGTEAFF.